This T cell receptor (beta chain) was profiled in a study of cytomegalovirus exposure and HLA in healthy donors. Study background: HLA-typed donors were the source of about 85 million unique TCRs, which an early data release held. General study findings and limits: TCR beta chains associated with HLA were, in a later analysis, more clonally expanded than equally common others.

The PCR employed 60 Vbeta primers together with 13 Jbeta primers. Using immunoSEQ multiplex PCR, the repertoire was profiled, and TCRdb retains in-frame clones only, with some absent. The sample lists roughly 200,000 clones; less than 85% were seen once. For this clone: The antigen is unknown.

The V gene's germline CDR1 is SGHTA and CDR2 FQGNSA. There are 17 residues in the CDR3. J lost 2 bases, V lost 4 bases, and 7 bases had no gene match. The TCR originated in a girl under 18 in good health and CMV-seropositive. The source material was PBMCs. The chain is built from TRBV7-2 and TRBJ2-1; 11 nucleotides agree with TRBD2. The CDR3 DNA is TGTGCCAGCAGCTCGCGGACTAGCGGGTACACCTACAATGAGCAGTTCTTC. As protein: CASSSRTSGYTYNEQFF.